These 8 T cell receptor beta chains were all obtained from the same sample, sequenced in a study of Graves' ophthalmopathy and Graves' hyperthyroidism (dated by TCRdb to the late 2010s). TCRdb lists the instrument as Illumina HiSeq 2000. For repertoire sequencing, TCR beta CDR3 regions were amplified from RNA transcripts. The first round of RT-PCR was done with HTBI primers and the Qiagen OneStep RT-PCR kit, and was followed by a second round of multiplex PCR, then size selection and purification. TCRdb itself trimmed the public reads at Q25 with fastp, ran MiXCR and retained productive beta chains. Each entry merges the rows of one CDR3 protein and shows their most common DNA and genes. The sample data list 400,000 or so distinct CDR3 sequences, and roughly 17% of these were observed just once. About 2.4% of the sample is in the top ten clones. Sample: peripheral blood. Every receptor here comes from an adult woman with stable Graves' hyperthyroidism.

In its sample, this clonotype was seen many times. The chain joins TRBV6-1 to TRBJ1-6; TRBD1 aligns across 9 bases. There are 14 residues in the CDR3. Trimming removed 7 bases from V and 7 bases from J; junction bases left unmatched: 5. Germline-derived CDR1 and CDR2 are MNHNS and SASEGT. CDR3 in DNA: TGTGCCAGCAACCGGGGACAGGGAAATTCACCCCTCCACTTT. This codes for CASNRGQGNSPLHF.

This clonotype showed up many times. The CDR3 bases are TGTGCCAGCAGTCAGGGACAGGTCCACGAGCAGTACTTC. This codes for CASSQGQVHEQYF. The chain has TRBV12-3 or TRBV12-4 and TRBJ2-7; 8 bases align to TRBD1. The V and J ends lost 5 bases and 5 bases, in that order; junction bases with no gene match: 5. This CDR3 spans 13 amino acids.

Only a few counts were recorded for this clonotype. A much larger clonotype is one base distant, so this may be a read error. J is TRBJ2-5 and V is TRBV7-2, with 7 bases lining up with TRBD1. CDR3 length: 15 amino acids. Germline values: CDR1 SGHTA, CDR2 FQGNSA. V lost 9 bases, J lost 0 bases, and 10 bases stayed unmatched. CDR3: CASTERQGYQETQYF. The CDR3 DNA sequence: TGTGCCAGTACCGAGAGACAGGGCTACCAAGAGACCCAGTACTTC.

This clonotype was seen ten or more times. V gene TRBV6-5 combines with J gene TRBJ1-1; TRBD1 is a possible D gene (5 bases). V gave up 7 bases and J gave up 5 bases, with 11 bases separating them. The CDR3 extends over 12 amino acids. Germline CDR1 MNHEY, CDR2 SVGAGI. This CDR3 is CASKFGGTEAFF. DNA of the CDR3: TGTGCCAGCAAGTTCGGGGGGACTGAAGCTTTCTTT.

In its sample, this clonotype was seen a few times. The genes are TRBV4-1 and TRBJ1-2, with 7 bases fitting TRBD1. Trimming took 0 bases from V and 2 from J; bases not matched to a gene: 3. The CDR3 contains 15 residues. Looked up from germline, CDR1 is MGHRA and CDR2 is YSYEKL. CDR3 protein: CASSQEQTGNYGYTF. The CDR3 DNA reads as TGCGCCAGCAGCCAAGAGCAGACAGGGAACTATGGCTACACCTTC.

This clonotype was seen ten or more times. The chain has TRBV20-1 and TRBJ1-1, with D perhaps TRBD1 (5 bases). Germline V gene lookup returns CDR1 DFQATT and CDR2 SNEGSKA (reference sequence). The CDR3 length is 13 residues. V was cut by 5 bases and J by 3 bases, with 13 bases left in between. The CDR3 is CSASKTRDTEAFF. The CDR3 coding sequence is TGCAGTGCTTCCAAAACCAGGGACACTGAAGCTTTCTTT.

V and J are TRBV28 and TRBJ1-2, with no clear D. CDR1 is MDHEN, CDR2 SYDVKM, per germline. This CDR3 has 12 amino acids. V was trimmed by 8 bases and J by 3 bases, leaving 10 bases between them. This chain's CDR3 is CASWGEDYGYTF. CDR3 coding DNA: TGTGCCAGCTGGGGAGAGGACTATGGCTACACCTTC.

The rearrangement joins TRBV28 to TRBJ2-2; 15 nucleotides line up with TRBD2. CDR1 is MDHEN, CDR2 SYDVKM, per germline. Trimming took 10 bases from V and 8 from J; bases not matched to a gene: 11. CDR3 length: 16 amino acids. CDR3 bases: TGTGCCATCCTCGAGAGGACTAGCGGGAGGGTTGGGGAGCTGTTTTTT. Translation: CAILERTSGRVGELFF.